This T cell receptor (beta chain) emerged from a study of cytomegalovirus exposure and HLA in healthy donors (TCRdb year 2017). About the study as a whole: An earlier analysis of a few hundred of the donors reported 250 to 350 Gb of sequence data and 117 million unique TCR beta sequences obtained from some 170 million T cells. An early release that covered some 640 HLA-typed donors contained about 300 gigabases of sequencing data and tens of millions of unique TCR sequences. Alongside the repertoire data, information on donor age, sex, ethnicity and CMV serostatus was compiled. An earlier analysis of around 540 of the donors applied high-throughput TCR beta sequencing to assess whether each TCR beta V gene segment acted as functional or pseudogenic. The later analysis used no new phenotypic data to find candidate immune exposures, relying instead on TCR beta sequences and their occurrence across donors. Four to six DR-DQ haplotypes were handled as single units for association and clustering because linkage in the cohort was strong. Of the approximately 400 genotyped donors, about 84% fell in the genetic ancestry cluster associated with self-reported Caucasian donors. Every discovery cohort repertoire had been produced on one sequencing platform. The study aimed to test whether cataloging public T cell receptors could reveal signatures of past pathogen exposure. The number of donors typed differed by locus, with 629-630 for A, B, C, DRB1 and DQB1, around 500 for DQA1, 600 to 610 for DPA1, and approximately 470 for DPB1. In a later analysis, previously published TCR beta repertoires from some 640 donors were re-analyzed and high-resolution HLA genotyping was added so that TCR occurrence patterns could be studied. The study combined high-throughput TCR immunosequencing, statistical association of individual TCRs with disease status, and machine learning to predict cytomegalovirus infection status. Among about 360 genotyped donors of the cohort, an average of about 240,000 unique TCR beta nucleotide sequences were sequenced per donor, 15% to 20% of them non-productive. Using immunosequencing, the study profiled T cell repertoires from about 610 subjects and related those repertoires to cytomegalovirus serostatus. Both class I and class II loci were covered by HLA typing, at four-digit resolution. In a later genetic analysis, genome-wide SNP genotypes for about 65% of the roughly 700 donors were used, and that subset was treated as a discovery cohort. Along with the approximately 650-subject first cohort, a separate validation cohort of roughly 110 different subjects was used. What the study reported, not specific to this receptor: V-gene and J-gene trimming of TCR beta chains was associated with a missense DCLRE1C variant in a later genetic analysis, and the association was replicated in an independent cohort. In a later analysis, several top co-occurrence clusters were reported to appear linked to parvovirus B19, influenza, CMV and Epstein-Barr virus. According to a later analysis, TCR association rates differed among HLA loci, with DRB1 alleles showing the most associated TCRs and HLA-C alleles showing the fewest. A later genetic analysis reported fewer N-insertions in productive TCRs among donors in an Asian-associated ancestry cluster than the approximately 700-donor mean. A group of highly shared sequence variants was considered likely to be a technical artifact of the sequencing pipeline. Most TCR sequences were observed very rarely across donors, whereas some public TCRs were present in many individuals. Broadly in line with IMGT annotations, most TCR beta V segments showed up in productive rearrangements about 87% or about 30% of the time in an earlier analysis of several hundred of the donors. Immune exposure information for the cohort was limited to CMV serostatus. According to a later analysis, most CMV-associated TCR beta chains appeared to be HLA-restricted, and the HLA associations seemed to be driven largely by CMV exposure. A further reported finding was that TCR beta sequences accurately predicted the HLA-A and HLA-B alleles for most subjects in the first cohort. In a later analysis, around 17,000 TCR beta sequences were associated with specific HLA alleles at a false discovery rate of 0.05. Seventeen rarely observed V segments, including chromosome 9 orphons, were excluded from the earlier analysis of about 500 of the donors because counts were too low. Because HLA typing was missing for some donors at each locus, association tests included only the typed subset. Cytomegalovirus status was reported to be diagnosed by the classifier with high specificity and sensitivity in both the original and validation cohorts. A few of the identified cytomegalovirus-associated TCR beta chains were confirmed in vitro to be specific for cytomegalovirus antigens. Some IMGT-functional V segments, including TRBV6-2 and TRBV6-3, could not be told apart with the 87-base-pair reads, so those segments were excluded. Sequencing depth was assumed to be roughly uniform across donors in the presence/absence analyses, though that assumption may not hold. Strong co-occurrence of HLA alleles, especially DR and DQ, made assigning TCR associations to individual alleles difficult. According to the authors, the approach could potentially be generalized to other disease states and immunological phenotypes. In a later analysis, HLA-associated TCR beta chains were found to be more clonally expanded and to have lower generation probabilities than equally common non-associated chains. A total of roughly 160 TCR beta chains were listed by the study as associated with cytomegalovirus. Correlated functional status among segregating V segments might reflect linkage disequilibrium, but an unknown experimental factor could not be ruled out. The cohort was sequenced for TCR beta chains only, and without alpha or paired-chain data the features that could be detected were limited.

CDR1 and CDR2 (MNHEY, SVGAGI) derive from the germline V gene. V was cut back by 0 bases and J by 2 bases, leaving a gap of 7 bases between them. The CDR3 runs 14 residues from the cysteine to the phenylalanine. CDR3 DNA only is kept here, 42 bases in frame from base 1. Preparation of the library involved the immunoSEQ multiplex PCR assay. For the multiplex PCR, a mixture combining 60 forward primers for TCR Vbeta segments and 13 reverse primers for TCR Jbeta segments was used. A multiplex PCR assay on genomic DNA amplified the CDR3 region of rearranged TCR beta genes. The amplified TCR beta libraries were sequenced on the Illumina HiSeq System as 87-base-pair reads. Processing in the source paper ran as follows. In a later analysis, some 80 million unique TCR beta chains were counted across the roughly 610 repertoires, and roughly 11 million of these chains were shared by at least two donors. A nearest-neighbor algorithm error-corrected the raw reads and collapsed the reads into unique sequences, merging closely related sequences to remove PCR and sequencing errors. V, D and J gene segments were assigned by aligning CDR3 sequences to IMGT reference sequences. For a sequence to be retained, a match of at least six nucleotides to both a V gene segment and a J gene segment was required. Rearrangements were classified as productive when the CDR3 lacked stop codons and remained in frame with V and J, and all other rearrangements were classified as non-productive. Following IMGT convention, CDR3 was defined as the stretch from the second conserved V-encoded cysteine up to the conserved J-encoded phenylalanine. In an earlier analysis of roughly 580 of the donors, sequences lacking an unambiguous match to a single V gene segment were excluded. An earlier analysis of 500 to 700 of the donors classified V segments as functional when productive rearrangements were above 56.7% and as segregating when the standard deviation between donors was above 5%. A statistical classification framework was built for diagnosing cytomegalovirus status from the catalog of TCR beta chain sequences. A later analysis assigned V and J genes by comparing TCR nucleotide sequences with IMGT/GENE-DB human TR gene sequences. The TCRdist pipeline was used in a later analysis to assign CDR3 sequences and most-parsimonious VDJ recombination scenarios. In a later analysis, each TCR beta chain was defined by its CDR3 amino acid sequence together with its V-gene family, and reads without a unique V-gene family were excluded. As a way to deal with suspected cross-contamination and a sequencing artifact, a later analysis dropped roughly 600 nucleotide sequences that were highly shared and had low generation probability. A later analysis calculated a clonal expansion index for each public chain from normalized within-repertoire ranks of inferred template counts. In a later analysis, generation probabilities were computed with a VDJ recombination model fitted to out-of-frame rearrangements, and the resulting probabilities were checked against IGoR. In a later analysis, hypergeometric tests were used to score TCR-TCR, TCR-HLA and TCR-CMV co-occurrence, with a repertoire-size bias correction applied to TCR pairs. To estimate false discovery rates, a later analysis permuted the HLA or CMV assignments 20 times. A later analysis grouped co-occurring TCRs with DBSCAN, adding TCRdist sequence similarity when clustering within HLA-allele-positive subsets. Repertoires with fewer than 30,000 or more than 120,000 public chains were left out of co-occurrence clustering, as were several repertoires with anomalous nucleotide sharing. TCRdb obtained this table from immuneACCESS and retained in-frame rearrangements with V and J assigned. These tables miss some clones; where compared with another copy, unresolved V genes account for less than half of the shortfall, and the remainder is unexplained. V and J calls and clone size are as listed in that table; D and trimming were resolved from the DNA. Across this sample there are under 250,000 clones, with roughly 79% seen only once. The ten top clones hold about 1.7% of the sample.

The cohort comprised under 700 healthy bone marrow donors. At the time of sampling, every cohort member was nominally healthy, though immune exposures that went unrecorded were likely present. The donor tested CMV seronegative and was one of the 352 seronegative cohort members. A peripheral blood sample was collected from each donor, and TCR beta sequencing was performed on peripheral blood mononuclear cells. The Qiagen DNeasy Blood Extraction Kit was used to extract genomic DNA from the blood cell samples. With regard to this clone: Its specific antigen is unknown. No qualities accompany the bases; no much larger clone lies one base away.

This TCR was sampled from a male donor in good health and CMV-seronegative. The source material was PBMCs. The chain is encoded by TRBV6-5 joined to TRBJ1-2; the D region possibly corresponds to TRBD1 (5 bases align). CDR3 protein: CASSYSGGNYGYTF. The DNA sequence follows: TGTGCCAGCAGTTACTCGGGGGGGAACTATGGCTACACCTTC.